The TCR beta chain described here comes from a study of cytomegalovirus exposure and HLA in healthy donors. The PCR ran on 60 Vbeta and 13 Jbeta primers. Assay: immunoSEQ multiplex PCR; the TCRdb copy retains only in-frame clones and omits some. In the table there are roughly 100,000 clones, around four fifths of which are singletons. The CDR3 extends over 14 amino acids. V was clipped by 5 bases and J by 6 bases; unmatched bases: 10. Per the germline V gene, CDR1 is SGHVS and CDR2 is FQNEAQ. V usage is TRBV7-8 and J usage is TRBJ2-7; TRBD1 aligns across 7 bases. Material for sequencing was PBMCs. This receptor was taken from a man in his forties in good health and CMV-seronegative. The DNA for the CDR3 is TGTGCCAGCAGCCCTCGGACAGGTTCCCTCGAGCAGTACTTC. It translates to CASSPRTGSLEQYF.